A single TCR beta chain is shown here with its context. This specimen comes from a study of blood T cells in healthy people across ages. Combining a sample-barcoded 5' primer with a J-beta primer mix, a second PCR ran for roughly 7 to 11 cycles. TCRdb re-called the 5' RACE reads with MiXCR, one entry per CDR3 protein. Of about 1.4 million distinct CDR3 sequences detected, 45% to 70% appear once; the ten largest clones hold more than 6%. V was pared by 5 bases and J by 7 bases, with 8 bases of the junction left unmatched. The V gene's germline CDR1 is MRHNA and CDR2 SNTAGT. The CDR3 loop spans 16 amino acids.

The sample was blood. V is TRBV6-4 and J is TRBJ2-1; 13 bases fit TRBD2. The TCR comes from a man aged 18-30 years in good health. The CDR3 bases are TGTGCCAGCAGTCCTTTACTAGCGGGAGGGCCGAATGAGCAGTTCTTC. It yields the protein CASSPLLAGGPNEQFF.